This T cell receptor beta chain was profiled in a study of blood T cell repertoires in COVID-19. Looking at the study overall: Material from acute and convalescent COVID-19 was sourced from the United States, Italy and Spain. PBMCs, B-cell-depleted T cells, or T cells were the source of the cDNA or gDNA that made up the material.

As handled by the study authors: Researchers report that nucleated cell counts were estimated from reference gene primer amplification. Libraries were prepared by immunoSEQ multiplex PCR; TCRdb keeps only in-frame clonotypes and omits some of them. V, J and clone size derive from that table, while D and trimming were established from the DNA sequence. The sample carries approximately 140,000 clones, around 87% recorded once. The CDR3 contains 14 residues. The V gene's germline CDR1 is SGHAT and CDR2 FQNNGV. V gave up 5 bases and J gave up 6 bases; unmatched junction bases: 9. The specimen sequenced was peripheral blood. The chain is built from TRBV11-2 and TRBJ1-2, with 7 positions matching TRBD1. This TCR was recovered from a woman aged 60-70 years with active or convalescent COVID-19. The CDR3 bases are TGTGCCAGCAGCCATTCGACAGGGAGCCATGGCTACACCTTC. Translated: CASSHSTGSHGYTF. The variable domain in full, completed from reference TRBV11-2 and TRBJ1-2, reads EAGVAQSPRYKIIEKRQSVAFWCNPISGHATLYWYQQILGQGPKLLIQFQNNGVVDDSQLPKDRFSAERLKGVDSTLKIQPAKLEDSAVYLCASSHSTGSHGYTFGSGTRLTVV.